The 20 T cell receptor beta chains in this list originate from one sample, sequenced in a study of T cell changes during pregnancy in multiple sclerosis. Sequencing used immunoSEQ multiplex PCR; TCRdb keeps in-frame clones, though not all of them. The data hold fewer than 110,000 clones, with roughly 93% observed a single time. The material sequenced was peripheral blood, taken after pregnancy. Receptor source: a female donor with multiple sclerosis, enrolled in a pregnancy study.

V usage is TRBV10-3 and J usage is TRBJ2-5, with TRBD1 matching 10 bases. The V gene's germline CDR1 is ENHRY and CDR2 SYGVKD. This CDR3 spans 13 amino acids. V gave up 6 bases and J gave up 5 bases; unmatched junction bases: 3. The CDR3 reads CAISRDRGETQYF. CDR3 nucleotide sequence: TGTGCCATCAGCCGGGACAGGGGTGAGACCCAGTACTTC.

The genes are TRBV5-4 and TRBJ2-1; 7 nucleotides match TRBD1. The germline V gene has CDR1 SGHNT and CDR2 YYREEE (reference sequence). The length of the CDR3 is 16 residues. J gave up 5 bases and V 1 base, and 9 bases lay outside the gene matches. CDR3 DNA sequence: TGTGCCAGCAGCTTGTCCCTGGACAGGACCAACAATGAGCAGTTCTTC. It translates to CASSLSLDRTNNEQFF.

V and J are TRBV29-1 and TRBJ2-1; 8 nucleotides align to TRBD2. CDR1 SQVTM and CDR2 ANQGSEA come from the germline V gene. The CDR3 sequence is 14 residues long. CDR3 in amino acids: CSLKREKIYNEQFF. Here the CDR3 DNA reads TGCAGTTTAAAGCGGGAGAAGATTTACAATGAGCAGTTCTTC.

This rearrangement joins TRBV27 to TRBJ1-2, with 8 bases that match TRBD1. Trimming at V came to 4 bases and at J to 4 bases, leaving 11 bases not matched to a gene. The germline V gene encodes CDR1 MNHEY and CDR2 SMNVEV (reference sequence). The CDR3 has 16 residues. The CDR3 DNA sequence: TGTGCCAGCAGTTCCCTGACAGGGGTTGCGGTCTATGGCTACACCTTC. Protein sequence: CASSSLTGVAVYGYTF.

The chain combines TRBV9 with TRBJ2-1; 7 nucleotides agree with TRBD1. Per the germline V gene, CDR1 is SGDLS and CDR2 is YYNGEE. With 2 bases clipped from V and 3 bases from J, the junction kept 11 bases outside the gene matches. The CDR3 contains 17 residues. In nucleotides, the CDR3 is TGTGCCAGCAGCGTCCGGACGGACAGGCCCGGCTACAATGAGCAGTTCTTC. Amino acids: CASSVRTDRPGYNEQFF.

The chain is built from TRBV18 and TRBJ1-3; 9 bases align to TRBD1. With V trimmed by 2 bases and J by 0 bases, 11 bases remained unmatched. Looked up from germline, CDR1 is KGHSH and CDR2 is LQKENI. CDR3 length: 19 residues. DNA for the CDR3: TGTGCCAGCTCACCAGCAAACCTTGGACAGGGGCTCTCTGGAAACACCATATATTTT. Its protein product is CASSPANLGQGLSGNTIYF.

The chain carries TRBV4-2 and TRBJ2-7, with a possible D match to TRBD1 (5 bases). Trimming removed 3 bases at V and 3 bases at J, with 12 bases between. This CDR3 has 14 residues. Germline CDR1 is LGHNA and CDR2 is YNFKEQ. This chain's CDR3 is CASSQSPTGYEQYF. In DNA form, the CDR3 reads TGTGCCAGCAGCCAGTCCCCCACAGGCTACGAGCAGTACTTC.

The count of this clone is one. This chain links TRBV28 with TRBJ2-7; 9 nucleotides align to TRBD1. CDR1 is MDHEN, CDR2 SYDVKM, per germline. The CDR3 consists of 14 residues. J lost 2 bases, V lost 7 bases, and 6 bases had no gene match. For the CDR3, the DNA is TGTGCCAGCATTGGGGACAGGGAAGCCTACGAGCAGTACTTC. Protein: CASIGDREAYEQYF. Full variable domain (remainder filled in from reference TRBV28 and TRBJ2-7): DVKVTQSSRYLVKRTGEKVFLECVQDMDHENMFWYRQDPGLGLRLIYFSYDVKMKEKGDIPEGYSVSREKKERFSLILESASTNQTSMYLCASIGDREAYEQYFGPGTRLTVT.

This chain connects TRBV6-1 to TRBJ2-7, with 8 bases fitting TRBD1. This CDR3 is 12 amino acids long. Germline V CDR1 and CDR2: MNHNS, SASEGT. J gave up 3 bases and V 8 bases, and 3 bases lay outside the gene matches. The CDR3 DNA reads as TGTGCCAGCTTGACAGGGGACTACGAGCAGTACTTC. It encodes CASLTGDYEQYF.

The V and J genes are TRBV29-1 and TRBJ2-5; TRBD1 matches 8 bases. J lost 5 bases, V lost 7 bases, and 6 bases had no gene match. The CDR3 covers 12 residues. Germline V lookup: CDR1 SQVTM, CDR2 ANQGSEA. The CDR3 sequence is CSARTGRETQYF. CDR3 DNA sequence: TGCAGCGCCCGGACAGGGAGGGAGACCCAGTACTTC.

This rearrangement joins TRBV9 to TRBJ2-5; 8 bases are a match to TRBD2. This CDR3 spans 15 amino acids. The V segment lost 4 bases and the J segment 2 bases; nucleotides outside the gene matches: 7. The germline V gene has CDR1 SGDLS and CDR2 YYNGEE. The CDR3 loop is CASSREGNSQETQYF. CDR3 DNA: TGTGCCAGCAGCCGGGAGGGGAATAGTCAAGAGACCCAGTACTTC.

V gene TRBV7-6 combines with J gene TRBJ2-7, with 9 bases aligning to TRBD2. Germline-derived CDR1 and CDR2 are SGHVS and FNYEAQ. The J segment lost 2 bases and the V segment lost 1 base, leaving 3 bases of the junction unmatched. The CDR3 runs to 15 residues. Here the CDR3 DNA reads TGTGCCAGCAGCTTAGAGGGCGGGAGGGCCTACGAGCAGTACTTC. Translated: CASSLEGGRAYEQYF. The entire variable domain, with the rest obtained from reference TRBV7-6 and TRBJ2-7, is as follows: GAGVSQSPRYKVTKRGQDVALRCDPISGHVSLYWYRQALGQGPEFLTYFNYEAQQDKSGLPNDRFSAERPEGSISTLTIQRTEQRDSAMYRCASSLEGGRAYEQYFGPGTRLTVT.

This clone was seen a single time. The chain carries TRBV27 and TRBJ2-7; 12 bases align to TRBD2. CDR1 is MNHEY and CDR2 is SMNVEV in the germline V gene (reference sequence). This CDR3 has 16 amino acids. V lost 7 bases, J lost 3 bases, and 10 bases stayed unmatched. CDR3 sequence reads: CASTSSTSGSVYEQYF. CDR3 DNA: TGTGCCAGCACATCTTCGACTAGCGGGAGTGTCTACGAGCAGTACTTC.

This clone was observed a single time. The chain links TRBV5-1 to TRBJ2-2; D perhaps matches TRBD1 (5 bases). Trimming took 4 bases from V and 5 from J, leaving 12 bases between them. Germline loops: CDR1 SGHRS, CDR2 YFSETQ. CDR3 length equals 14 residues. The CDR3 nucleotides read TGCGCCAGCAGCCCGACAGACCCGACCGGGGAGCTGTTTTTT. Translating gives CASSPTDPTGELFF. Full variable domain (outside the CDR3, taken from reference TRBV5-1 and TRBJ2-2): KAGVTQTPRYLIKTRGQQVTLSCSPISGHRSVSWYQQTPGQGLQFLFEYFSETQRNKGNFPGRFSGRQFSNSRSEMNVSTLELGDSALYLCASSPTDPTGELFFGEGSRLTVL.

CDR3: CATRSYEQYF. CDR3 bases: TGTGCCACCAGGAGTTACGAGCAGTACTTC. This rearrangement joins TRBV6-1 to TRBJ2-7; D is uncertain. Germline values: CDR1 MNHNS, CDR2 SASEGT. The CDR3 extends over 10 amino acids. V was trimmed by 10 bases and J by 4 bases, leaving 8 bases between them.

The chain has TRBV19 and TRBJ2-7; weak D call: TRBD1 (5 bases). The V gene lost 3 bases and the J gene lost 3 bases, with 9 bases spanning the gap. This CDR3 is built from 13 residues. Germline values: CDR1 LNHDA, CDR2 SQIVND (reference sequence). CDR3 amino acids: CASSMDKFYEQYF. The CDR3, as DNA: TGTGCCAGTAGTATGGACAAGTTCTACGAGCAGTACTTC.

This clone was recorded only once. This chain links TRBV4-2 with TRBJ2-1; 7 nucleotides agree with TRBD2. The germline V gene encodes CDR1 LGHNA and CDR2 YNFKEQ. J gave up 4 bases and V 4 bases, and 13 bases lay outside the gene matches. This CDR3 has 17 residues. The CDR3 coding sequence is TGTGCCAGCAGCCCGGCGGAGCGGGACCCCAGGTACAATGAGCAGTTCTTC. Translated: CASSPAERDPRYNEQFF.

The chain joins TRBV28 to TRBJ2-1; no firm D call. The CDR3 covers 12 residues. V lost 1 base, J lost 8 bases, and 6 bases lay in between. Germline loops: CDR1 MDHEN, CDR2 SYDVKM. CDR3 amino acids: CASSLSGDEQFF. The CDR3 DNA sequence: TGTGCCAGCAGTTTATCCGGAGATGAGCAGTTCTTC.

The J gene is TRBJ1-5, the V gene TRBV9; unclear D gene. CDR1 and CDR2 from the germline V gene are SGDLS and YYNGEE. V lost 3 bases and J lost 3, with 10 bases in between. The CDR3 extends over 14 amino acids. Written as DNA, the CDR3 is TGTGCCAGCAGCGGAGGGCAGGACAATCAGCCCCAGCATTTT. Translation gives CASSGGQDNQPQHF.

The chain carries TRBV5-1 and TRBJ2-2, with TRBD2 matching over 14 bases. CDR1 SGHRS and CDR2 YFSETQ come from the germline V gene. This CDR3 contains 18 residues. After removal of 1 base from V and 0 bases from J, the junction contained 2 bases not matched to a gene. This CDR3 is CASSLWGLAGANTGELFF. CDR3 nucleotide sequence: TGCGCCAGCAGCTTGTGGGGACTAGCGGGAGCGAACACCGGGGAGCTGTTTTTT.